This T cell receptor beta chain was retrieved from a study of blood T cell repertoires in COVID-19. Original methodology: Researchers report that nucleated cell counts were estimated from reference gene primer amplification. Clones were read by immunoSEQ multiplex PCR, and TCRdb kept only the in-frame ones, dropping some. V, J and clone size derive from that table, while D and trimming were established from the DNA sequence. Among 200,000 to 300,000 clones listed, 91% were seen once. Germline V lookup: CDR1 MNHEY, CDR2 SVGAGI. Trimming took off 0 bases at V and 5 bases at J, with 12 bases between the two ends. The CDR3 has 15 residues.

The chain combines TRBV6-5 with TRBJ2-3, with a weak D call TRBD1 (6 bases). The sample comprised peripheral blood. The sequence was collected from a young adult with COVID-19, enrolled during active disease. The CDR3: CASSYSGQRGDTQYF. The CDR3 nucleotides read TGTGCCAGCAGTTACTCCGGACAGAGAGGAGATACGCAGTATTTT.